Following are 6 T cell receptor beta chains from one sample sequenced in a study of shared clonotypes between healthy human individuals. TCRdb's table, derived via immunoSEQ multiplex PCR, lists solely in-frame clones and lacks some. Among some 1.5 million clones listed, over 95% were seen once. Material: naive CD4+ T cells sorted from blood. The subset denotes: CD45RA+ positively selected. Receptors originate from a man aged 30 to 39 in good health.

The rearrangement links TRBV14 to TRBJ1-4; D call uncertain. The CDR3 runs to 13 residues. Trimming stripped 4 bases from V and 5 bases from J, with 8 bases between. Per germline, CDR1 SGHDN and CDR2 FVKESK. The CDR3 is CASSRASNEKLFF. The CDR3 nucleotides are TGTGCCAGCAGCCGGGCCTCGAATGAAAAACTGTTTTTT.

This chain links TRBV27 with TRBJ2-3; D gene uncertain. The V gene lost 4 bases and the J gene lost 6 bases, with 8 bases spanning the gap. CDR3 size: 12 residues. CDR1 is MNHEY, CDR2 SMNVEV, per germline (reference sequence). The CDR3 DNA follows: TGTGCCAGCAGTTCCTCCCGGGATACGCAGTATTTT. This encodes CASSSSRDTQYF.

The V call is TRBV5-1, the J call TRBJ2-3, with D perhaps TRBD2 (5 bases). V was cut by 0 bases and J by 0 bases, with 20 bases left in between. The CDR3 loop spans 19 amino acids. Germline values: CDR1 SGHRS, CDR2 YFSETQ. CDR3 protein: CASSLGVRGNLRSTDTQYF. CDR3 coding DNA: TGCGCCAGCAGCTTGGGCGTCCGGGGAAACTTACGTAGCACAGATACGCAGTATTTT.

This chain uses TRBV25-1 with TRBJ1-1; perhaps TRBD1 as D (5 bases). The germline V gene encodes CDR1 MGHDK and CDR2 SYGVNS. CDR3 length: 14 residues. The V and J ends lost 3 bases and 4 bases respectively, with 12 bases between them. This CDR3 reads CASSESRVGTEAFF. In DNA, the CDR3 is TGTGCCAGCAGTGAGTCCAGGGTGGGCACTGAAGCTTTCTTT.

This clone was counted once. V usage is TRBV5-1 and J usage is TRBJ2-5; the match to TRBD2 covers 8 bases. Germline CDR1 SGHRS, CDR2 YFSETQ. The CDR3 sequence is 16 residues long. Trimming took 0 bases from V and 2 from J; bases not matched to a gene: 6. The CDR3 coding sequence is TGCGCCAGCAGCTTGGTTTCTAGCGGGTCTCAAGAGACCCAGTACTTC. Encoded protein: CASSLVSSGSQETQYF.

This chain connects TRBV28 to TRBJ2-1; D remains unclear. The CDR3 is 17 amino acids. CDR1 and CDR2 (germline): MDHEN, SYDVKM. Trimming stripped 2 bases from V and 5 bases from J, with 19 bases between. The CDR3 region is CASSLPAGLLINNEQFF. CDR3 sequence (DNA): TGTGCCAGCAGTTTACCTGCCGGCTTGTTGATAAACAATGAGCAGTTCTTC.